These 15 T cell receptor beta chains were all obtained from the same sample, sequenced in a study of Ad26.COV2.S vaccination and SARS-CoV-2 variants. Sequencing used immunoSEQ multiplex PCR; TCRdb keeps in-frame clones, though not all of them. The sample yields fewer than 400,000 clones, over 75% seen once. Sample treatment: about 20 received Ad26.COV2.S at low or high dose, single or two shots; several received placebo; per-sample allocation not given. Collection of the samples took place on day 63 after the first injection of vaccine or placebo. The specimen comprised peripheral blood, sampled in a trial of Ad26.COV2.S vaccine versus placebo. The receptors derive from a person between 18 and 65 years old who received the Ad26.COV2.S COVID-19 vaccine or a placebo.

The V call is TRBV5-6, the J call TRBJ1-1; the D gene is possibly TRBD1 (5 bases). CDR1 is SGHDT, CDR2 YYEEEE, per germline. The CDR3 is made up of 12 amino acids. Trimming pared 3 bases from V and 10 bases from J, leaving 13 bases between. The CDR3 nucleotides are TGTGCCAGCAGCTCTCCAGGGTCATCAGCTTTCTTT. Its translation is CASSSPGSSAFF.

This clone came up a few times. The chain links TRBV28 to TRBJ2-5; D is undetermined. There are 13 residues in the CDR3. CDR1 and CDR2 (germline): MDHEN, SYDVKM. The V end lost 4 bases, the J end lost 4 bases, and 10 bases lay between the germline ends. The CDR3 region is CASSSGVGETQYF. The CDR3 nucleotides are TGTGCCAGCAGTTCCGGAGTTGGAGAGACCCAGTACTTC. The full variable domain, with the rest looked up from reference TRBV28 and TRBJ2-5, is DVKVTQSSRYLVKRTGEKVFLECVQDMDHENMFWYRQDPGLGLRLIYFSYDVKMKEKGDIPEGYSVSREKKERFSLILESASTNQTSMYLCASSSGVGETQYFGPGTRLLVL.

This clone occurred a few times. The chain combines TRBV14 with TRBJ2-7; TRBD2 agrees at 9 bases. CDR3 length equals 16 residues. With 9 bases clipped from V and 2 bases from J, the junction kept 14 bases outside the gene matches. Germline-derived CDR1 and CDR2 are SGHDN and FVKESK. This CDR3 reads CARGNPEGTSPYEQYF. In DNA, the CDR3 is TGTGCCAGGGGGAACCCAGAAGGGACTAGCCCCTACGAGCAGTACTTC.

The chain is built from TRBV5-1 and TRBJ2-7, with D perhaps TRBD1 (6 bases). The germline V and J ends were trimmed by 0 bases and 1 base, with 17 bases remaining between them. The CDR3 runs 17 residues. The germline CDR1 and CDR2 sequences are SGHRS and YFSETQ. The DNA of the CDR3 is TGCGCCAGCAGCTTGGCTAGCACAGGGTGGTCTTCCTACGAGCAGTACTTC. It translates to CASSLASTGWSSYEQYF.

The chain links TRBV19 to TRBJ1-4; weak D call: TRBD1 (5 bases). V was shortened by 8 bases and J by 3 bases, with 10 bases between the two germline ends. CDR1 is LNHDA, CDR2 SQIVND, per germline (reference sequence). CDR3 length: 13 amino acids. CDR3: CASGKTANEKLFF. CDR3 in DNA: TGTGCCAGTGGAAAGACAGCTAATGAAAAACTGTTTTTT.

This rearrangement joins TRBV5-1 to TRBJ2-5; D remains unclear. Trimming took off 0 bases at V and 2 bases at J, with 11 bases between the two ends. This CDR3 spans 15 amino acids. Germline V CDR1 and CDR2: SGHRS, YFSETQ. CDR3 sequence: CASSLVGEGQETQYF. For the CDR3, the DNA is TGCGCCAGCAGCTTGGTGGGTGAAGGACAAGAGACCCAGTACTTC.

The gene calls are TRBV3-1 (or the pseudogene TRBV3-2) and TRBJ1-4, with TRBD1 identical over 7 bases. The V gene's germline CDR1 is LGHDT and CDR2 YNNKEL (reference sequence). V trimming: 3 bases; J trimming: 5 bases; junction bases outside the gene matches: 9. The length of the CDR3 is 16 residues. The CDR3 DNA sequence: TGTGCCAGCAGCCAGCCCGCGTCGGGACAGAATGAAAAACTGTTTTTT. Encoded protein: CASSQPASGQNEKLFF.

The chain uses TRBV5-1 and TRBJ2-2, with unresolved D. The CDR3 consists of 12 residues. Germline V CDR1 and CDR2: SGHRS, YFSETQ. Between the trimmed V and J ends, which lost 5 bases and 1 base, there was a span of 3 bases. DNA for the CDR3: TGCGCCAGCAGGCAGAACACCGGGGAGCTGTTTTTT. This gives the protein CASRQNTGELFF.

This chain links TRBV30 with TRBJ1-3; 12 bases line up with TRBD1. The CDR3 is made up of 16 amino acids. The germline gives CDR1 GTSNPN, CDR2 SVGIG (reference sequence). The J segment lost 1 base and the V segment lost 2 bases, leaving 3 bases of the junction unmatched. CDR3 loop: CAWSLGQGASGNTIYF. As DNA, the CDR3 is TGTGCCTGGAGTCTGGGACAGGGGGCGTCTGGAAACACCATATATTTT.

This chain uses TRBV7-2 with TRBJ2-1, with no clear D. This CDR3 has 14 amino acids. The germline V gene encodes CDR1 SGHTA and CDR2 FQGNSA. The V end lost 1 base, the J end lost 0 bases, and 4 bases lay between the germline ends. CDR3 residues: CASSLESSYNEQFF. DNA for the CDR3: TGTGCCAGCAGCTTAGAAAGCTCCTACAATGAGCAGTTCTTC.

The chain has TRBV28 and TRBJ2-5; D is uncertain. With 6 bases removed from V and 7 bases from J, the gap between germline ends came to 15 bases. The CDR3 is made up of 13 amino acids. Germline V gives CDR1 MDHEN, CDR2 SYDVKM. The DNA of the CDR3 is TGTGCCAGCAGCGTACTGGGTTTTTCGACCCAGTACTTC. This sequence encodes CASSVLGFSTQYF.

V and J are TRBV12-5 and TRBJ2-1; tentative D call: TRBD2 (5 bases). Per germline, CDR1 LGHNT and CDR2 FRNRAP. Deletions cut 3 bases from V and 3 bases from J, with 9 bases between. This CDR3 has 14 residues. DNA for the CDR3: TGTGCTAGTGGTTTCGGGAACAGCTACAATGAGCAGTTCTTC. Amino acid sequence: CASGFGNSYNEQFF.

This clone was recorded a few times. CDR3 DNA sequence: TGTGCCAGCAGTCCCGGGACAGATAGCAATCAGCCCCAGCATTTT. Protein product: CASSPGTDSNQPQHF. The chain joins TRBV2 to TRBJ1-5; 7 bases align to TRBD1. Trimming took 5 bases from V and 0 from J; bases not matched to a gene: 4. From germline, CDR1 is SNHLY and CDR2 FYNNEI. The CDR3 loop spans 15 amino acids.

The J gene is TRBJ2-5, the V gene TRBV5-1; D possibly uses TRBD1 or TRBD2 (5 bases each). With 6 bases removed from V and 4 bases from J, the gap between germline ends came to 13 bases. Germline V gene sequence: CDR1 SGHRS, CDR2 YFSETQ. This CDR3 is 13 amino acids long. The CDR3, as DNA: TGCGCCAGCACCCGGGGCAGCGGAGAGACCCAGTACTTC. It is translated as CASTRGSGETQYF. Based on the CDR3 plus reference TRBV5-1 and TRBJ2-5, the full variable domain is KAGVTQTPRYLIKTRGQQVTLSCSPISGHRSVSWYQQTPGQGLQFLFEYFSETQRNKGNFPGRFSGRQFSNSRSEMNVSTLELGDSALYLCASTRGSGETQYFGPGTRLLVL.

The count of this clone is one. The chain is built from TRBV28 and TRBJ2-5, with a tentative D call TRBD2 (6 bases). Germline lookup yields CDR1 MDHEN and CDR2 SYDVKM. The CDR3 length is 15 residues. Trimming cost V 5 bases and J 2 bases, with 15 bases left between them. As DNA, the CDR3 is TGTGCCAGCAGTAGCCCAGGGACTCCACAAGAGACCCAGTACTTC. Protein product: CASSSPGTPQETQYF.